A single sample gave rise to the 31 T cell receptor beta chains below, sequenced in a study of T cells in Graves' hyperthyroidism and ophthalmopathy. Amplification of TCR beta CDR3 regions used RNA as the template. The HTBI primer set served for first-round RT-PCR of the TCR CDR3. MiXCR was run by TCRdb on the multiplex PCR reads, yielding one entry per CDR3 protein. The sample has hundreds of thousands of distinct CDR3 sequences, approximately 13% seen once. Sequenced input: blood. All receptors derive from a woman in her 30s with Graves' hyperthyroidism that later progressed to Graves' ophthalmopathy.

The chain joins TRBV6-5 to TRBJ2-7; the D gene is possibly TRBD1 (6 bases). Germline assignment: CDR1 MNHEY and CDR2 SVGAGI. The CDR3 extends over 14 amino acids. With 2 bases removed from V and 2 bases from J, the gap between germline ends came to 10 bases. CDR3 nucleotide sequence: TGTGCCAGCAGTTACGGTAGGGACACCTACGAGCAGTACTTC. Its protein is CASSYGRDTYEQYF.

The sample holds a few counts of this clonotype. Here the CDR3 DNA reads TGTGCCAGCTCCTCGGGGGGAGACTCCCTCCGAAAAGAGACCCAGTACTTC. This translates into CASSSGGDSLRKETQYF. The chain is built from TRBV2 and TRBJ2-5; 7 bases line up with TRBD2. Germline values: CDR1 SNHLY, CDR2 FYNNEI. The V and J ends lost 8 bases and 3 bases, in that order; junction bases with no gene match: 18. The CDR3 is 17 residues long.

This clonotype was seen ten or more times. The chain uses TRBV30 and TRBJ1-5, with a weak D call TRBD1 (5 bases). CDR1 GTSNPN and CDR2 SVGIG come from the germline V gene (reference sequence). The germline V and J ends were trimmed by 1 base and 7 bases, with 14 bases remaining between them. The CDR3 extends over 14 amino acids. Here the CDR3 reads CAWSGFGGEQPQHF. DNA for the CDR3: TGTGCCTGGAGTGGGTTTGGAGGGGAGCAGCCCCAGCATTTT.

This clonotype was seen repeatedly, ten times or more. Written as DNA, the CDR3 is TGTGCCAGTAGCCTCGGACAGAGAGGCACTGAAGCTTTCTTT. Translation gives CASSLGQRGTEAFF. The rearrangement links TRBV19 to TRBJ1-1; weak D call: TRBD1 (6 bases). The CDR3 is 14 amino acids. Germline assignment: CDR1 LNHDA and CDR2 SQIVND (reference sequence). Trimming left V 6 bases short and J 4 bases short, with 15 bases between.

This clonotype was seen a handful of times. V and J are TRBV6-1 and TRBJ1-2, with a weak D call TRBD1 (5 bases). Between the trimmed V and J ends, which lost 1 base and 4 bases, there was a span of 16 bases. This CDR3 comprises 16 residues. Germline-derived CDR1 and CDR2 are MNHNS and SASEGT. CDR3 in DNA: TGTGCCAGCAGTGAAGGTCGACAGCTCACTTTCTATGGCTACACCTTC. Its translation: CASSEGRQLTFYGYTF.

This clonotype was recorded many times. The V and J genes are TRBV14 and TRBJ1-6; D is undetermined. Germline CDR1 and CDR2: SGHDN and FVKESK. V shed 1 base and J shed 7 bases, with 14 bases lying between them. CDR3 size: 16 residues. CDR3 DNA: TGTGCCAGCAGCCAAGGATGGAGCAGGAGAAATTCACCCCTCCACTTT. It is translated as CASSQGWSRRNSPLHF.

This clonotype has ten or more counts. Written as DNA, the CDR3 is TGCAGTGCTAGAGCCCCCTTCTCCTTACGGGACAGGGTTTCACCCCTCCACTTT. Translation: CSARAPFSLRDRVSPLHF. The V and J genes are TRBV20-1 and TRBJ1-6, with TRBD1 matching over 9 bases. V lost 1 base and J lost 9; bases outside the gene matches: 16. The germline CDR1 and CDR2 sequences are DFQATT and SNEGSKA (reference sequence). The CDR3 has 18 residues.

This clonotype was found many times. The CDR3 region has the DNA TGTGCCAGCAGCGTGCCGGGGGGTACGCAGTATTTT. Protein: CASSVPGGTQYF. The chain couples TRBV5-5 to TRBJ2-3, with TRBD2 identical over 7 bases. CDR3 length: 12 residues. Germline lookup yields CDR1 SGHKS and CDR2 YYEKEE (reference sequence). Trimming cost V 4 bases and J 8 bases; bases outside gene matches: 4.

This clonotype has ten or more counts. This sequence joins TRBV20-1 and TRBJ1-1; D gene uncertain. Germline lookup yields CDR1 DFQATT and CDR2 SNEGSKA (reference sequence). The length of the CDR3 is 12 residues. Trimming took 7 bases from V and 0 from J, leaving 9 bases between them. The chain's CDR3 is CSVGSMNTEAFF. DNA of the CDR3: TGCAGTGTAGGATCTATGAACACTGAAGCTTTCTTT.

This clonotype was observed a handful of times. The chain couples TRBV19 to TRBJ2-7, with TRBD1 matching 11 bases. This CDR3 region has 15 residues. After removal of 5 bases from V and 2 bases from J, the junction contained 5 bases not matched to a gene. The germline CDR1 and CDR2 sequences are LNHDA and SQIVND (reference sequence). This CDR3 reads CASSPGQGGAYEQYF. Written as DNA, the CDR3 is TGTGCCAGTAGTCCGGGACAGGGGGGAGCCTACGAGCAGTACTTC.

The rearrangement joins TRBV6-6 to TRBJ2-7, with 8 nucleotides matching TRBD2. With 0 bases clipped from V and 1 base from J, the junction kept 5 bases outside the gene matches. The CDR3 sequence is 16 residues long. Germline V gene sequence: CDR1 MNHNY, CDR2 SVGAGI (reference sequence). This chain's CDR3 is CASSYSRSGGSYEQYF. The CDR3 coding sequence is TGTGCCAGCAGTTACTCGAGGAGCGGGGGATCCTACGAGCAGTACTTC.

This clonotype was seen ten or more times. This rearrangement joins TRBV19 to TRBJ1-5, with a weak D call TRBD1 (6 bases). The V end was cut by 6 bases, the J end by 7 bases, with 10 bases between. This CDR3 comprises 12 residues. The V gene's germline CDR1 is LNHDA and CDR2 SQIVND (reference sequence). The CDR3 sequence is CASSFQGQPQHF. CDR3 sequence (DNA): TGTGCCAGTAGCTTTCAGGGGCAGCCCCAGCATTTT.

This clonotype showed up many times. V gene TRBV28 combines with J gene TRBJ1-6; tentatively, D is TRBD1 (5 bases). V shed 8 bases and J shed 1 base, with 12 bases lying between them. CDR1 is MDHEN and CDR2 is SYDVKM in the germline V gene. This CDR3 is built from 15 residues. The CDR3 DNA sequence: TGTGCCAGCCAGGGCCCCGATTCCTATAATTCACCCCTCCACTTT. Translation: CASQGPDSYNSPLHF.

This rearrangement joins TRBV7-9 to TRBJ2-5; D remains ambiguous. The CDR3 extends over 13 amino acids. The germline V gene has CDR1 SEHNR and CDR2 FQNEAQ (reference sequence). V lost 6 bases, J lost 5 bases, and 13 bases lay in between. In DNA form, the CDR3 reads TGTGCCAGCAGTGTTTTGAAGGGCGAGACCCAGTACTTC. This sequence encodes CASSVLKGETQYF.

This chain joins TRBV18 and TRBJ2-3; D remains ambiguous. The CDR3 has 15 residues. Between the trimmed V and J ends, which lost 2 bases and 2 bases, there was a span of 11 bases. Looked up from germline, CDR1 is KGHSH and CDR2 is LQKENI. The CDR3 sequence is CASSPNQAHTDTQYF. The CDR3, as DNA: TGTGCCAGCTCACCAAATCAGGCCCACACAGATACGCAGTATTTT. Complete variable domain (other parts from reference TRBV18 and TRBJ2-3): NAGVMQNPRHLVRRRGQEARLRCSPMKGHSHVYWYRQLPEEGLKFMVYLQKENIIDESGMPKERFSAEFPKEGPSILRIQQVVRGDSAAYFCASSPNQAHTDTQYFGPGTRLTVL.

There are a few counts of this clonotype. The V call is TRBV4-1, the J call TRBJ1-2; D is possibly TRBD1 (5 bases). CDR1 is MGHRA, CDR2 YSYEKL, per germline. The CDR3 sequence is 16 residues long. V shed 0 bases and J shed 4 bases, with 15 bases lying between them. The CDR3, as DNA: TGCGCCAGCAGCCAAGATCAGGGTACGGAGTTCTATGGCTACACCTTC. It codes for CASSQDQGTEFYGYTF.

This sequence joins TRBV7-6 and TRBJ2-7; 11 bases fit TRBD2. The germline V gene encodes CDR1 SGHVS and CDR2 FNYEAQ. The CDR3 consists of 12 residues. V dropped 4 bases and J dropped 7; count of bases not matched to a gene: 0. For the CDR3, the DNA is TGTGCCAGCAGCTCTAGCGGGAGGGAGCAGTACTTC. Translating it yields CASSSSGREQYF.

This clonotype has a handful of counts. A read error may be the cause here, since a much bigger clone is one base away. This chain uses TRBV20-1 with TRBJ2-1; 13 bases align to TRBD2. This CDR3 is built from 15 residues. In germline, CDR1 is DFQATT, CDR2 SNEGSKA (reference sequence). V was pared by 4 bases and J by 4 bases, with 4 bases of the junction left unmatched. The CDR3 protein is CSAKGLAGVYNEQFF. CDR3 coding DNA: TGCAGTGCTAAAGGACTAGCGGGAGTGTACAATGAGCAGTTCTTC.

There are many counts of this clonotype. The rearrangement uses TRBV3-1 and TRBJ2-5; TRBD2 is a possible D gene (6 bases). The germline V gene has CDR1 LGHDT and CDR2 YNNKEL (reference sequence). The CDR3 spans 14 residues. The ends were cut back, 1 base at V and 3 bases at J, with 9 bases in the middle. The CDR3 region has the DNA TGTGCCAGCAGCCAAGGGACTACCAAAGAGACCCAGTACTTC. It translates to CASSQGTTKETQYF.

This clonotype was observed once. A single base separates this from a much larger clone, so it may be a read error. The CDR3 does not end in the conserved phenylalanine or tryptophan, so this is likely a read error. This sequence joins TRBV7-8 and TRBJ2-1; weak D call: TRBD1 (6 bases). Germline CDR1 and CDR2: SGHVS and FQNEAQ. The CDR3 runs 14 residues. V shed 7 bases and J shed 3 bases, with 13 bases lying between them. The CDR3: CASTLGGYYNEQFV. The CDR3 nucleotides are TGTGCCAGCACCCTAGGGGGATACTACAATGAGCAGTTCGTC.

This clonotype has ten or more counts. The chain links TRBV7-3 to TRBJ2-1; no firm D call. The V gene lost 5 bases and the J gene lost 2 bases, with 16 bases spanning the gap. The CDR3 contains 16 residues. Germline V gene lookup returns CDR1 SGHTA and CDR2 FQGTGA. CDR3 sequence (DNA): TGTGCCAGCAGCCGTCTTACCAGCCCCCCCTACAATGAGCAGTTCTTC. Translating gives CASSRLTSPPYNEQFF.

This clonotype occurred a few times. The rearrangement uses TRBV6-5 and TRBJ1-2; the D gene is possibly TRBD1 (5 bases). This CDR3 has 15 amino acids. Germline values: CDR1 MNHEY, CDR2 SVGAGI. Trimming left V 2 bases short and J 4 bases short, with 14 bases between. The CDR3 loop is CASSYLGTASYGYTF. The DNA for the CDR3 is TGTGCCAGCAGTTACCTAGGGACTGCGTCCTATGGCTACACCTTC.

V usage is TRBV20-1 and J usage is TRBJ1-4; tentatively, D is TRBD1 (5 bases). With 6 bases removed from V and 8 bases from J, the gap between germline ends came to 28 bases. Per the germline V gene, CDR1 is DFQATT and CDR2 is SNEGSKA (reference sequence). The CDR3 loop spans 17 amino acids. DNA of the CDR3: TGCAGTGCCACCGGGCGGGGCCCTACCCAATGGGTGGAAAAACTGTTTTTT. This encodes CSATGRGPTQWVEKLFF.

This clonotype has at least ten counts. V is TRBV18 and J is TRBJ1-3; D call uncertain. This CDR3 spans 13 amino acids. CDR1 KGHSH and CDR2 LQKENI come from the germline V gene. V lost 6 bases to trimming and J lost 3 bases, with 9 bases between them. CDR3: CASSPGGGNTIYF. The DNA of the CDR3 is TGTGCCAGCTCGCCCGGAGGTGGAAACACCATATATTTT.

This clonotype was observed at least ten times. The V and J genes are TRBV3-1 and TRBJ1-3; unclear D gene. The CDR3 sequence is 15 residues long. The V gene lost 5 bases and the J gene lost 0 bases, with 11 bases spanning the gap. Germline CDR1 and CDR2: LGHDT and YNNKEL (reference sequence). CDR3 amino acids: CASSSDGSSGNTIYF. DNA for the CDR3: TGTGCCAGCAGCTCCGACGGATCCTCTGGAAACACCATATATTTT.

This clonotype has at least ten counts. This chain uses TRBV14 with TRBJ2-2, with 9 bases lining up with TRBD2. Germline V lookup: CDR1 SGHDN, CDR2 FVKESK. CDR3 length equals 18 residues. Trimming cost V 1 base and J 1 base; bases outside gene matches: 7. The CDR3 nucleotides are TGTGCCAGCAGCCAAGCAGCGGGAGGACTGTGGAACACCGGGGAGCTGTTTTTT. Its translation: CASSQAAGGLWNTGELFF.

This clonotype showed up many times. This CDR3 is CAWSALGTGGYTF. DNA for the CDR3: TGTGCCTGGAGTGCCCTCGGGACAGGGGGCTACACCTTC. The chain has TRBV30 and TRBJ1-2, with 9 bases fitting TRBD1. V lost 1 base and J lost 8; bases outside the gene matches: 5. There are 13 residues in the CDR3. CDR1 and CDR2 from the germline V gene are GTSNPN and SVGIG (reference sequence).

The genes are TRBV15 and TRBJ2-1; a weak D match, TRBD2 (6 bases). Germline V gene data show CDR1 as LNHNV and CDR2 as YYDKDF (reference sequence). Trimming took off 8 bases at V and 0 bases at J, with 17 bases between the two ends. The CDR3 consists of 16 residues. CDR3 residues: CATDTRAGSSYNEQFF. The CDR3 nucleotides read TGTGCCACCGACACAAGAGCGGGTAGCTCCTACAATGAGCAGTTCTTC.

This clonotype was found a few times. The V and J genes are TRBV27 and TRBJ1-1; D remains ambiguous. The CDR3 consists of 11 residues. Germline lookup yields CDR1 MNHEY and CDR2 SMNVEV (reference sequence). The V end lost 7 bases, the J end lost 7 bases, and 10 bases lay between the germline ends. This CDR3 is CASTQGDEAFF. In DNA, the CDR3 is TGTGCCAGCACCCAAGGCGATGAAGCTTTCTTT.

This clonotype was recorded at least ten times. This chain connects TRBV3-1 to TRBJ1-1, with D hard to call. V lost 5 bases and J lost 4, with 11 bases in between. This CDR3 region has 13 residues. From germline, CDR1 is LGHDT and CDR2 YNNKEL (reference sequence). CDR3 loop: CASSEGRSTEAFF. The CDR3 bases are TGTGCCAGCAGCGAAGGCCGGAGCACTGAAGCTTTCTTT.

This clonotype appeared many times. The chain is built from TRBV10-3 and TRBJ2-7, with D perhaps matching TRBD2 (7 bases). Germline assignment: CDR1 ENHRY and CDR2 SYGVKD. V dropped 10 bases and J dropped 4 bases, with 23 bases sitting between them. This CDR3 is built from 15 residues. In DNA form, the CDR3 reads TGTGCCACCTGGGGGGGCCTCCCGGGTGAATACGAGCAGTACTTC. Translating it yields CATWGGLPGEYEQYF.